The T cell receptor (beta chain) described here comes from a study of OX40 agonist ivuxolimab in advanced cancers. The assay was immunoSEQ multiplex PCR, and TCRdb's table has in-frame clones only and misses some. The table shows tens of thousands of clones, with about 91% occurring only once. Baseline, cycle 4 day 1, and cycle 7 day 1 were the blood sampling points. This TCR was recovered from an adult with an advanced solid tumor such as melanoma, head and neck, liver or kidney cancer. The sample here was CD4+ or CD8+ T cells sorted from blood, taken in a trial of the OX40 agonist ivuxolimab.

The CDR3 DNA sequence: TGTGCCAGCAGCCGACAGGTCGGGGCTAATGAAAAACTGTTTTTT. It is translated as CASSRQVGANEKLFF. This chain links TRBV28 with TRBJ1-4; D possibly corresponds to TRBD1 (6 bases). Germline V gene data show CDR1 as MDHEN and CDR2 as SYDVKM. The CDR3 is made up of 15 amino acids. V dropped 6 bases and J dropped 3 bases, with 14 bases sitting between them.